Shown below are 13 T cell receptor beta chains from a single sample sequenced in a study of T cell clonality in common variable immunodeficiency. Profiled with immunoSEQ multiplex PCR; TCRdb holds only in-frame clones, not every one. The repertoire shows some 32,000 clones, none seen only once; the top ten take approximately 4.7%. The sample taken for sequencing was peripheral blood mononuclear cells. These receptors were obtained from a person aged 18 to 70 in good health.

This clone came up many times. The sequenced fragment ends 3 residues before the CDR3 boundary, so the rest is inferred from the germline J gene. The V and J genes are TRBV4-2 and TRBJ2-7; D gene unclear. V was trimmed by 1 base and J by 1 base, leaving 14 bases between them. The CDR3 length is 16 residues. Germline values: CDR1 LGHNA, CDR2 YNFKEQ. CDR3 loop: CASSQAPDSSSYEQYF. Partial CDR3 DNA: TGTGCCAGCAGCCAAGCCCCTGACTCTTCATCCTACGAG.

This clone was picked up many times. Sequencing ends 3 residues short of the CDR3 end; the germline J gene provides the rest. This chain links TRBV4-1 with TRBJ1-2; D is unresolved. Germline CDR1 is MGHRA and CDR2 is YSYEKL. The CDR3 length is 13 residues. Incomplete CDR3 DNA: TGCGCCAGCAGCCCCACCTCCAGCGAGGGC. Protein: CASSPTSSEG. The whole CDR3 protein is CASSPTSSEGYTF.

Concerning this clone: The read halts 3 residues ahead of the CDR3 end, with the missing end drawn from the germline J gene. This chain joins TRBV7-2 and TRBJ1-1, with 7 positions matching TRBD1. The germline gives CDR1 SGHTA, CDR2 FQGNSA. The CDR3 consists of 12 residues. CDR3 DNA (partial): TGTGCCAGCAGCTCACATAACAGGGGA. Amino acids: CASSSHNRG. The CDR3, in full, reads CASSSHNRGAFF.

The sequenced part of the CDR3 DNA is TGTGCCAGCGAATCTAGCGGTGGACCCTACGAC. It translates to CASESSGGPYD. The full CDR3 reads CASESSGGPYDYTF. The chain is built from TRBV7-9 and TRBJ1-2; D not certain. The read ends 3 residues early relative to the CDR3; the germline J gene fills the gap. Germline V lookup: CDR1 SEHNR, CDR2 FQNEAQ (reference sequence). The CDR3 has 14 amino acids.

This clone was counted many times. The read is 3 residues too short to cover the CDR3 end, so that end is filled in from the germline J gene. V and J are TRBV20-1 and TRBJ1-4; 7 positions agree with TRBD1. CDR3 length: 14 residues. CDR1 is DFQATT, CDR2 SNEGSKA, per germline (reference sequence). The V gene end was trimmed by 4 bases and the J gene end by 7 bases; junction bases not matched to a gene: 9. The CDR3 spells CSATVGGQVEKLFF. CDR3 DNA, as far as it was read: TGCAGTGCTACAGTTGGAGGACAGGTTGAAAAA.

There are many counts of this clone. Coverage ceases 3 residues before the CDR3 finishes, and the germline J gene fills in the end. The V call is TRBV10-3, the J call TRBJ1-2; D is unclear. Trimming took off 2 bases at V and 0 bases at J, with 10 bases between the two ends. This CDR3 is 15 amino acids long. Germline CDR1 and CDR2: ENHRY and SYGVKD. CDR3 sequence: CAISETGRANYGYTF. The covered CDR3 bases are TGTGCCATCAGTGAGACTGGTAGAGCTAACTATGGC.

The table lists this clone with many counts. The DNA ends 3 residues before the CDR3 does, and the rest of the CDR3 is filled in from the germline J gene. This rearrangement joins TRBV2 to TRBJ1-4; 8 bases align to TRBD1. Looked up from germline, CDR1 is SNHLY and CDR2 is FYNNEI. V shed 7 bases and J 8 bases; nucleotides not matched to a gene: 15. There are 16 residues in the CDR3. The part of the CDR3 DNA that was read is TGTGCCAGCACATCGATCTGGACAGGGTCGAAAGAAAAA. Its translation is CASTSIWTGSKEK. Given in full, the CDR3 is CASTSIWTGSKEKLFF.

This clone turned up a few times. The missing CDR3 end, 3 residues past where the read stops, is filled in from the germline J gene. The V gene is TRBV11-3, the J gene TRBJ2-5; 9 positions agree with TRBD2. This CDR3 has 15 amino acids. Trimming took 7 bases from V and 2 from J; bases not matched to a gene: 8. The germline V gene encodes CDR1 SGHNT and CDR2 YENEEA. The DNA read from the CDR3 is TGTGCCAGCACCCGGGGGCTAGCGGGGCAAGAGACC. Translated: CASTRGLAGQET. The full CDR3 protein reads CASTRGLAGQETQYF.

At least ten counts were recorded for this clone. With the read ending 3 residues before the CDR3 end, the germline J gene is used to fill in that end. This chain joins TRBV12-5 and TRBJ1-1; D is undetermined. Germline CDR1 and CDR2: LGHNT and FRNRAP. This CDR3 has 11 amino acids. CDR3 sequence reads: CASASGEVAFF. The DNA read from the CDR3 is TGTGCTAGTGCTTCCGGGGAGGTA.

For this clone: Read coverage stops 3 residues before the CDR3 terminus; the germline J gene supplies the remainder. V is TRBV19 and J is TRBJ1-5; 7 bases align to TRBD1. The J segment lost 0 bases and the V segment lost 10 bases, leaving 6 bases of the junction unmatched. The CDR3 spans 14 residues. Germline assignment: CDR1 LNHDA and CDR2 SQIVND (reference sequence). CDR3: CATNDRASNQPQHF. The part of the CDR3 DNA that was read is TGTGCCACCAATGACAGGGCTAGCAATCAGCCC.

This clone was observed many times. The CDR3 end falls 3 residues outside the read, so it is completed with the germline J gene. V and J are TRBV6-2 or TRBV6-3 and TRBJ2-5; 8 nucleotides align to TRBD1. J lost 4 bases, V lost 6 bases, and 7 bases had no gene match. This CDR3 comprises 14 residues. Germline-derived CDR1 and CDR2 are MNHEY and SVGEGT. The CDR3 spells CASRKDRGGETQYF. The covered CDR3 bases are TGTGCCAGCAGAAAAGACAGGGGAGGAGAGACC.

This clone was observed many times. The CDR3 extends 3 residues past the end of the read, so its final part is completed from the germline J gene. The genes are TRBV12-5 and TRBJ2-1; TRBD2 matches at 9 bases. After removal of 5 bases from V and 3 bases from J, the junction contained 8 bases not matched to a gene. Germline CDR1 reads LGHNT; CDR2 reads FRNRAP. CDR3 length: 16 amino acids. The CDR3 DNA, read in part, is TGTGCTAGTGGTACGGGGAGCGGGGGGAGCTACAATGAG. This codes for CASGTGSGGSYNE. The whole CDR3 is CASGTGSGGSYNEQFF.

This clone was seen repeatedly, ten times or more. The read is 3 residues too short to cover the CDR3 end, so that end is filled in from the germline J gene. Other nucleotide sequences in the sample specify the same CDR3. V usage is TRBV7-9 and J usage is TRBJ1-2, with 8 bases that match TRBD1. Germline V gives CDR1 SEHNR, CDR2 FQNEAQ (reference sequence). The CDR3 sequence is 13 residues long. The part of the CDR3 DNA that was read is TGTGCCAGCAGCTTAGGACAGGGGACCGGC. Its translation is CASSLGQGTG. The CDR3, in full, reads CASSLGQGTGYTF.